The 9 T cell receptor beta chains below all came from one sample that was sequenced in a study of cytomegalovirus exposure and HLA in healthy donors (dated by TCRdb to the late 2010s). Libraries were constructed by the immunoSEQ multiplex PCR assay. The table was pulled from immuneACCESS by TCRdb, which kept in-frame rearrangements only. Such tables lose some clones; where checked, under half of the loss comes from unresolved V genes, and the rest has no known cause. The sample table holds approximately 160,000 clones, of which around four fifths were seen once. The ten largest clones add up to approximately 2.4% of the sample. The sample comprised PBMCs. Receptor source: a young man in good health and CMV-seropositive.

V usage is TRBV6-1 and J usage is TRBJ1-2; TRBD1 might be the D (6 bases). Germline V gene lookup returns CDR1 MNHNS and CDR2 SASEGT. V shed 2 bases and J shed 4 bases, with 14 bases lying between them. The CDR3 spans 15 residues. CDR3 residues: CASSEPHRDIYGYTF. The CDR3 DNA follows: TGTGCCAGCAGTGAACCCCACCGGGACATCTATGGCTACACCTTC.

The sample holds a few counts of this clone. V usage is TRBV4-3 and J usage is TRBJ2-7; 7 bases are a match to TRBD2. CDR3 length equals 14 residues. Germline CDR1 is LGHNA and CDR2 is YSLEER. The ends lost 0 bases at V and 10 bases at J; junction bases unmatched: 9. The CDR3 loop reads CASSQDRGGLAQYF. The CDR3 DNA reads as TGCGCCAGCAGCCAAGATCGGGGAGGGCTTGCACAGTACTTC.

V usage is TRBV14 and J usage is TRBJ1-1; 7 bases agree with TRBD1. Germline V gene lookup returns CDR1 SGHDN and CDR2 FVKESK. CDR3 length: 13 amino acids. The V and J ends lost 4 bases and 11 bases, in that order; junction bases with no gene match: 10. CDR3 in DNA: TGTGCCAGCAGCCCCTGGACAGGCGGTTTCGCTTTCTTT. This encodes CASSPWTGGFAFF.

The chain carries TRBV7-9 and TRBJ2-7; 8 bases map to TRBD1. Per the germline V gene, CDR1 is SEHNR and CDR2 is FQNEAQ (reference sequence). The CDR3 sequence is 13 residues long. The CDR3 here is CAQTTGETYEQYF. The CDR3 region has the DNA TGTGCACAGACGACAGGGGAGACCTACGAGCAGTACTTC.

The rearrangement joins TRBV9 to TRBJ1-1, with D perhaps matching TRBD1 (5 bases). CDR3 length: 15 amino acids. V was shortened by 6 bases and J by 1 base, with 16 bases between the two germline ends. Looked up from germline, CDR1 is SGDLS and CDR2 is YYNGEE. The CDR3 nucleotides read TGTGCCAGCACCCGCGGAGGGGCGCGGAACACTGAAGCTTTCTTT. This translates into CASTRGGARNTEAFF.

The chain couples TRBV30 to TRBJ2-3; tentatively, D is TRBD2 (6 bases). Germline CDR1 is GTSNPN and CDR2 is SVGIG (reference sequence). The CDR3 totals 14 residues. Between the trimmed V and J ends, which lost 7 bases and 4 bases, there was a span of 18 bases. The CDR3 loop is CASSPGLRADTQYF. DNA of the CDR3: TGTGCCTCCTCCCCGGGACTCCGGGCAGATACGCAGTATTTT.

The chain employs TRBV13 and TRBJ2-2, with a weak D call TRBD2 (6 bases). The CDR3 totals 17 residues. The V end lost 5 bases, the J end lost 1 base, and 17 bases lay between the germline ends. Germline V gene data show CDR1 as PRHDT and CDR2 as FYEKMQ (reference sequence). The CDR3 spells CASSPTYEGLNTGELFF. CDR3 bases: TGTGCCAGCAGCCCCACTTATGAGGGACTGAACACCGGGGAGCTGTTTTTT.

This clone has just a few counts. This chain uses TRBV11-2 with TRBJ1-2, with a weak D call TRBD1 (6 bases). In germline, CDR1 is SGHAT, CDR2 FQNNGV. The CDR3 spans 13 residues. Trimming took off 5 bases at V and 5 bases at J, with 12 bases between the two ends. CDR3 nucleotides: TGTGCCAGCAGCCCGGGGACACTTTATGGCTACACCTTC. Translating gives CASSPGTLYGYTF.

V usage is TRBV10-3 and J usage is TRBJ1-5; D perhaps matches TRBD1 (5 bases). V dropped 0 bases and J dropped 8 bases, with 14 bases sitting between them. The CDR3 consists of 15 residues. Germline V lookup: CDR1 ENHRY, CDR2 SYGVKD. The CDR3 sequence is CAISESAGPEEPQHF. For the CDR3, the DNA is TGTGCCATCAGTGAGTCGGCGGGACCAGAGGAGCCCCAGCATTTT.